This TCR beta chain was recovered during a study of shared clonotypes between healthy human individuals. Findings of the study overall: A handful of donors shared 4.5% to 6.5% of their naive CD4 clonotypes.

This table comes from immunoSEQ multiplex PCR, and its TCRdb copy is limited to in-frame clones, with some not included. This sample has millions of clones, with around nine tenths found just once. On this clone: What it recognizes is unknown.

The sequence was collected from a man aged 18 to 30 in good health. The sample comprised naive CD4+ T cells sorted from blood. The subset: CD45RA+ positively selected.

The chain's CDR3 is CASSGFGTYHYNEQFF. The CDR3 nucleotides are TGTGCCAGCAGTGGATTTGGGACTTATCACTACAATGAGCAGTTCTTC. The chain combines TRBV6-1 with TRBJ2-1; possible D gene TRBD2, 6 bases. Germline CDR1 and CDR2: MNHNS and SASEGT. V dropped 4 bases and J dropped 3 bases, with 16 bases sitting between them. This CDR3 contains 16 residues.